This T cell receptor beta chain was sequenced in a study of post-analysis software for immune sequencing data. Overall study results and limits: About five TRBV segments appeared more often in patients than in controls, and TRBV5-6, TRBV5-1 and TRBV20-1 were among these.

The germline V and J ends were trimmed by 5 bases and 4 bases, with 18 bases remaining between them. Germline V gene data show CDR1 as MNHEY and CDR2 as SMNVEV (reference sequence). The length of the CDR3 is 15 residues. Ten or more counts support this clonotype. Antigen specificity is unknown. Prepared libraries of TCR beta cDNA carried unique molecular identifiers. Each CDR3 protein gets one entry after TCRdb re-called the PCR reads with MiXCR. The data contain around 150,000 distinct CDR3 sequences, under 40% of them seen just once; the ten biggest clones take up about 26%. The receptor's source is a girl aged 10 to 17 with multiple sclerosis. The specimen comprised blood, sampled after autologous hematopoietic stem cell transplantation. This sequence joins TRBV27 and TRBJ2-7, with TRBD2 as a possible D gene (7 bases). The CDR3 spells CASSPGRGPLYEQYF. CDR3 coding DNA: TGTGCCAGCAGTCCAGGGCGGGGGCCCCTATACGAGCAGTACTTC.